The rows below give T cell receptor beta chains drawn from one sample of a study of T cell changes during pregnancy in multiple sclerosis. Sequencing used immunoSEQ multiplex PCR; TCRdb keeps in-frame clones, though not all of them. The data show 29,000 or so clones, with about 89% seen just once and roughly 6.9% held by the top ten. The sample was CD8+ T cells from peripheral blood mononuclear cells, taken in the second trimester of pregnancy. The source of these receptors is a female donor with multiple sclerosis, enrolled in a pregnancy study. CDR3s include the opening cysteine and the closing phenylalanine or tryptophan. D genes are given only for firm matches. Clone size is not always given. Where it is, it says once, few, many or a class for expanded clones.

J: TRBJ2-1; size: NA; V: TRBV4-1; D: TRBD2; CDR3: CASSQEGAGGPREQFF; DNA: TGCGCCAGCAGCCAAGAAGGTGCGGGAGGCCCCCGGGAGCAGTTCTTC
J: TRBJ2-2; size: NA; V: TRBV6-5; D: TRBD1; CDR3: CASSYSQGEWTGELFF; DNA: TGTGCCAGCAGTTACTCGCAGGGGGAGTGGACCGGGGAGCTGTTTTTT
J: TRBJ2-3; size: NA; V: TRBV5-5; D: TRBD1; CDR3: CASSWGQTSTDTQYF; DNA: TGTGCCAGCAGCTGGGGACAGACTAGCACAGATACGCAGTATTTT
J: TRBJ2-1; size: medium-sized; V: TRBV27; D: NA; CDR3: CASSFSEDNEQFF; DNA: TGTGCCAGCAGCTTCAGCGAGGACAATGAGCAGTTCTTC
J: TRBJ2-7; size: NA; V: TRBV2; D: NA; CDR3: CASSGEATYEQYF; DNA: TGTGCCAGCAGTGGGGAGGCAACCTACGAGCAGTACTTC
J: TRBJ2-2; size: NA; V: TRBV19; D: TRBD2; CDR3: CASRRPGLAGTGELFF; DNA: TGTGCCAGCCGACGTCCGGGACTAGCGGGAACCGGGGAGCTGTTTTTT
J: TRBJ2-7; size: NA; V: TRBV13; D: NA; CDR3: CASSLVAGGREQYF; DNA: TGTGCCAGCAGCTTAGTGGCCGGGGGAAGGGAGCAGTACTTC
J: TRBJ2-1; size: NA; V: TRBV2; D: NA; CDR3: CASSEALYNEQFF; DNA: TGTGCCAGCAGTGAAGCCTTGTACAATGAGCAGTTCTTC
J: TRBJ2-1; size: NA; V: TRBV7-6; D: NA; CDR3: CASSLKKGGLPYYNEQFF; DNA: TGTGCCAGCAGCTTAAAGAAGGGAGGACTACCATATTACAATGAGCAGTTCTTC
J: TRBJ1-2; size: NA; V: TRBV29-1; D: NA; CDR3: CSVETGENYGYTF; DNA: TGCAGCGTTGAGACAGGCGAAAACTATGGCTACACCTTC
J: TRBJ1-4; size: NA; V: TRBV5-4; D: TRBD1; CDR3: CASSLGQGASNEKLFF; DNA: TGTGCCAGCAGCTTGGGACAGGGGGCCTCTAATGAAAAACTGTTTTTT
J: TRBJ1-4; size: NA; V: TRBV7-9; D: NA; CDR3: CATSPITGEKLFF; DNA: TGTGCCACCTCCCCCATAACAGGAGAAAAACTGTTTTTT
J: TRBJ2-5; size: NA; V: TRBV2; D: NA; CDR3: CASRAVQETQYF; DNA: TGTGCCAGCAGGGCGGTACAAGAGACCCAGTACTTC
J: TRBJ2-3; size: NA; V: TRBV19; D: TRBD2; CDR3: CASSMGSGAADTQYF; DNA: TGTGCCAGTAGTATGGGTAGCGGGGCGGCCGATACGCAGTATTTT
J: TRBJ1-2; size: NA; V: TRBV19; D: TRBD1; CDR3: CASSPGQGYGYTF; DNA: TGTGCCAGTAGTCCGGGACAGGGCTATGGCTACACCTTC
J: TRBJ2-3; size: NA; V: TRBV7-3; D: TRBD1; CDR3: CASSLTGALPSSTDTQYF; DNA: TGTGCCAGCAGCCTGACAGGGGCACTTCCCTCTAGCACAGATACGCAGTATTTT
J: TRBJ1-1; size: NA; V: TRBV4-1; D: NA; CDR3: CASSQDVMNTEAFF; DNA: TGCGCCAGCAGCCAAGACGTTATGAACACTGAAGCTTTCTTT
J: TRBJ1-6; size: few; V: TRBV5-6; D: NA; CDR3: CASSSDSFNSPLHF; DNA: TGTGCCAGCAGCTCGGACAGTTTTAATTCACCCCTCCACTTT
J: TRBJ2-3; size: medium-sized; V: TRBV7-9; D: NA; CDR3: CASSGWSTDTQYF; DNA: TGTGCCAGCAGCGGCTGGTCCACAGATACGCAGTATTTT
J: TRBJ2-3; size: NA; V: TRBV30; D: NA; CDR3: CAWSVGQGHDTQYF; DNA: TGTGCCTGGAGTGTAGGCCAGGGTCACGATACGCAGTATTTT
J: TRBJ2-5; size: NA; V: TRBV27; D: NA; CDR3: CASSPRAAASQETQYF; DNA: TGTGCCAGCAGCCCACGGGCAGCGGCTTCCCAAGAGACCCAGTACTTC
J: TRBJ2-3; size: NA; V: TRBV27; D: NA; CDR3: CASSLSRQSTDTQYF; DNA: TGTGCCAGCAGTTTATCGAGACAGAGCACAGATACGCAGTATTTT
J: TRBJ2-1; size: NA; V: TRBV4-3; D: NA; CDR3: CASSQGWPGGNEQFF; DNA: TGCGCCAGCAGCCAAGGTTGGCCGGGTGGGAATGAGCAGTTCTTC
J: TRBJ1-1; size: NA; V: TRBV9; D: TRBD1; CDR3: CASSVGTGEAFF; DNA: TGTGCCAGCAGCGTAGGGACAGGAGAAGCTTTCTTT
J: TRBJ1-6; size: few; V: TRBV2; D: TRBD1; CDR3: CARGGQTLSSPLHF; DNA: TGTGCCAGGGGGGGACAGACCCTTAGCTCACCCCTCCACTTT
J: TRBJ1-2; size: NA; V: TRBV15; D: NA; CDR3: CATSRFGGETSYGYTF; DNA: TGTGCCACCAGCAGATTTGGAGGAGAAACAAGCTATGGCTACACCTTC
J: TRBJ1-5; size: NA; V: TRBV6-5; D: TRBD1; CDR3: CASSSAGGPQPQHF; DNA: TGTGCCAGCTCATCCGCAGGGGGCCCTCAGCCCCAGCATTTT
J: TRBJ2-7; size: NA; V: TRBV28; D: TRBD2; CDR3: CASSPGLAGLAYEQYF; DNA: TGTGCCAGCAGCCCCGGACTAGCGGGTCTAGCCTACGAGCAGTACTTC
J: TRBJ2-5; size: NA; V: TRBV7-9; D: TRBD2; CDR3: CASSSSLAGDWETQYF; DNA: TGTGCCAGCAGCTCCTCTTTAGCGGGGGATTGGGAGACCCAGTACTTC
J: TRBJ2-3; size: NA; V: TRBV13; D: NA; CDR3: CASSSGHLTDTQYF; DNA: TGTGCCAGCAGCTCGGGACATCTCACAGATACGCAGTATTTT
J: TRBJ2-3; size: NA; V: TRBV7-3; D: NA; CDR3: CASSAVGGSTDTQYF; DNA: TGTGCCAGCAGCGCAGTCGGGGGAAGCACAGATACGCAGTATTTT
J: TRBJ1-1; size: NA; V: TRBV7-6; D: TRBD1; CDR3: CASSLVGTGGTEAFF; DNA: TGTGCCAGCAGCTTAGTTGGGACAGGGGGCACTGAAGCTTTCTTT